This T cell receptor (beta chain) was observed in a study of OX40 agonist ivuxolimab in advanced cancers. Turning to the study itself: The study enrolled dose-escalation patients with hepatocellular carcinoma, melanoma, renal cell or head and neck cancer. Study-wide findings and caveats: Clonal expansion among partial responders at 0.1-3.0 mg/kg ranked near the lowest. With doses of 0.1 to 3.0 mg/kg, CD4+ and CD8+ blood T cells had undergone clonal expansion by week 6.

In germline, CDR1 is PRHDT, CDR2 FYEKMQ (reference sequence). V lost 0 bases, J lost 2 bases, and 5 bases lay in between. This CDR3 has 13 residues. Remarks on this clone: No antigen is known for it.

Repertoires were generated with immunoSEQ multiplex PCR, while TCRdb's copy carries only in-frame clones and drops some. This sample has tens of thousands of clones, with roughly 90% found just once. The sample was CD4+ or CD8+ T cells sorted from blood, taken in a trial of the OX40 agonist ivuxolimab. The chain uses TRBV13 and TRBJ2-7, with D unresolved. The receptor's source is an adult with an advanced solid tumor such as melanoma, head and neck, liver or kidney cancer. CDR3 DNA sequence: TGTGCCAGCAGCTTAGGGGCGACCTACGAGCAGTACTTC. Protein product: CASSLGATYEQYF.